Presented here are 25 T cell receptor beta chains from one specimen sequenced in a study of cytomegalovirus exposure and HLA in healthy donors. The study ran its PCR with 60 Vbeta and 13 Jbeta primers. Clones were read by immunoSEQ multiplex PCR, and TCRdb kept only the in-frame ones, dropping some. The sample contains roughly 100,000 clones, approximately 84% of which appear only once. Sequencing was performed on PBMCs. Receptor source: a male donor in good health and CMV-seronegative.

J is TRBJ2-7 and V is TRBV27; D is uncertain. The CDR3 loop spans 11 amino acids. V lost 8 bases, J lost 4 bases, and 9 bases lay in between. Germline lookup yields CDR1 MNHEY and CDR2 SMNVEV (reference sequence). DNA of the CDR3: TGTGCCAGCGGGCCGCCTTACGAGCAGTACTTC. This translates into CASGPPYEQYF.

This clone was seen a single time. V gene TRBV5-4 combines with J gene TRBJ1-2; no clear D gene. Germline CDR1 SGHNT, CDR2 YYREEE (reference sequence). This CDR3 region has 12 residues. V was shortened by 4 bases and J by 8 bases, with 12 bases between the two germline ends. CDR3 nucleotide sequence: TGTGCCAGCAGCCAGGATTTGGCCGGCTACACCTTC. This sequence encodes CASSQDLAGYTF.

CDR3 DNA sequence: TGTGCCAGCAGCCCGAAGATAGATTCCTACGAGCAGTACTTC. Its translation is CASSPKIDSYEQYF. This chain connects TRBV7-2 to TRBJ2-7, with D hard to call. V was trimmed by 5 bases and J by 1 base, leaving 12 bases between them. The CDR3 has 14 residues. Germline-derived CDR1 and CDR2 are SGHTA and FQGNSA.

The V and J genes are TRBV7-8 and TRBJ2-5; TRBD1 might be the D (6 bases). Trimming pared 1 base from V and 5 bases from J, leaving 14 bases between. The CDR3 sequence is 15 residues long. Per the germline V gene, CDR1 is SGHVS and CDR2 is FQNEAQ. Written as DNA, the CDR3 is TGTGCCAGCAGCTTAGGTCCCAGGGGTAGGGAGACCCAGTACTTC. The encoded protein is CASSLGPRGRETQYF.

This chain joins TRBV5-5 and TRBJ1-5, with D perhaps matching TRBD1 (6 bases). The V gene's germline CDR1 is SGHKS and CDR2 YYEKEE (reference sequence). V was trimmed by 0 bases and J by 7 bases, leaving 11 bases between them. The length of the CDR3 is 14 residues. In nucleotides, the CDR3 is TGTGCCAGCAGCTTGGAGTCAGGGGAGCAGCCCCAGCATTTT. It encodes CASSLESGEQPQHF.

This rearrangement joins TRBV5-8 to TRBJ1-5; D possibly corresponds to TRBD1 (5 bases). Germline loops: CDR1 SGHTS, CDR2 YDEGEE. Trimming left V 4 bases short and J 2 bases short, with 19 bases between. The CDR3 covers 17 residues. The CDR3: CASSRGTFLGGNQPQHF. CDR3 coding DNA: TGTGCCAGCAGCCGCGGGACGTTCTTGGGAGGCAATCAGCCCCAGCATTTT.

The V gene is TRBV28, the J gene TRBJ1-2, with D perhaps TRBD1 (5 bases). Germline loops: CDR1 MDHEN, CDR2 SYDVKM. The CDR3 is 15 amino acids. Deletions cut 3 bases from V and 7 bases from J, with 18 bases between. CDR3: CASSFASGGMGGYTF. DNA of the CDR3: TGTGCCAGCAGTTTCGCTTCGGGGGGGATGGGTGGCTACACCTTC.

V usage is TRBV7-9 and J usage is TRBJ2-1, with 10 bases identical to TRBD2. The CDR3 has 17 residues. Germline loops: CDR1 SEHNR, CDR2 FQNEAQ (reference sequence). Trimming took 1 base from V and 6 from J; bases not matched to a gene: 9. In DNA, the CDR3 is TGTGCCAGCAGCTTAGTAGGGCTAGCGGGAGTCGGCAATGAGCAGTTCTTC. Translating it yields CASSLVGLAGVGNEQFF.

This rearrangement joins TRBV10-3 to TRBJ1-4; the D is unclear. Trimming removed 10 bases at V and 3 bases at J, with 18 bases between. The CDR3 covers 15 residues. From germline, CDR1 is ENHRY and CDR2 SYGVKD. The CDR3 DNA is TGTGCCAGTCAATCTTCGGGGATAGCTAATGAAAAACTGTTTTTT. This translates into CASQSSGIANEKLFF.

The chain joins TRBV2 to TRBJ1-1; 8 bases line up with TRBD1. Germline V gene sequence: CDR1 SNHLY, CDR2 FYNNEI. The CDR3 extends over 15 amino acids. V shed 5 bases and J 1 base; nucleotides not matched to a gene: 6. CDR3 protein: CASSLVGQGNTEAFF. DNA for the CDR3: TGTGCCAGCAGTCTAGTCGGACAGGGGAACACTGAAGCTTTCTTT.

Concerning this clone itself: Relative to the germline gene, one junction end is altered; a read error may explain this. The CDR3 bases are TGTGCTAGCAGCTTTGGCAGGGCCCTCAGTGAGCAGTTCTTC. This sequence encodes CASSFGRALSEQFF. This chain uses TRBV7-7 with TRBJ2-1; maybe TRBD1 (5 bases). This CDR3 comprises 14 residues. Germline lookup yields CDR1 SSHAT and CDR2 FNYEAQ (reference sequence).

The chain has TRBV7-2 and TRBJ2-3; TRBD2 matches at 8 bases. This CDR3 is built from 14 residues. V shed 9 bases, J shed 6 bases, and the junction held 11 bases outside the gene matches. Germline V gene lookup returns CDR1 SGHTA and CDR2 FQGNSA. CDR3 bases: TGTGCCAGTGACTTTCCGGCGGGAGGCGATACGCAGTATTTT. Translating it yields CASDFPAGGDTQYF.

The chain couples TRBV28 to TRBJ1-1; D is uncertain. V lost 2 bases and J 0 bases, leaving 10 bases between the germline ends. In germline, CDR1 is MDHEN, CDR2 SYDVKM. CDR3 length: 15 residues. Written as DNA, the CDR3 is TGTGCCAGCAGTTTACTTGGCGGGGTGAACACTGAAGCTTTCTTT. Translated: CASSLLGGVNTEAFF.

Here the CDR3 DNA reads TGCGCCAGCAGCTATACAGGGGGCCGTGATTCACCCCTCCACTTT. Translated, it gives CASSYTGGRDSPLHF. The chain recombines TRBV5-1 with TRBJ1-6, with TRBD1 matching over 9 bases. Germline-derived CDR1 and CDR2 are SGHRS and YFSETQ. With V trimmed by 3 bases and J by 8 bases, 6 bases remained unmatched. The length of the CDR3 is 15 residues.

This clone came up once. The V call is TRBV28, the J call TRBJ1-2; 7 bases are a match to TRBD1. Germline V gene sequence: CDR1 MDHEN, CDR2 SYDVKM. After removal of 2 bases from V and 4 bases from J, the junction contained 4 bases not matched to a gene. CDR3 length: 14 residues. CDR3 residues: CASSLGTVTYGYTF. The CDR3, as DNA: TGTGCCAGCAGTTTAGGGACAGTCACCTATGGCTACACCTTC.

The J gene is TRBJ2-7, the V gene TRBV19; 7 positions match TRBD1. Looked up from germline, CDR1 is LNHDA and CDR2 is SQIVND (reference sequence). This CDR3 spans 14 amino acids. V lost 10 bases, J lost 6 bases, and 15 bases stayed unmatched. CDR3 sequence: CATKQRGTDVEQYF. The CDR3 DNA is TGTGCCACTAAACAGAGGGGGACAGATGTCGAGCAGTACTTC.

This clone was found a few times. Other DNA sequences in this sample translate to the same CDR3. This chain links TRBV12-5 with TRBJ2-7; 15 nucleotides line up with TRBD2. The trim removed 0 bases at V and 4 bases at J, leaving 16 bases unmatched. This CDR3 is 21 amino acids long. Germline V gene data show CDR1 as LGHNT and CDR2 as FRNRAP. In DNA, the CDR3 is TGTGCTAGTGGTTTGGTACCCGCAGGAGGGACTAGCGGGAGGAAACTATACGAGCAGTACTTC. Translating gives CASGLVPAGGTSGRKLYEQYF.

The chain links TRBV4-2 to TRBJ2-7, with 14 bases that match TRBD2. The CDR3 sequence is 14 residues long. The J segment lost 4 bases and the V segment lost 4 bases, leaving 0 bases of the junction unmatched. Germline V gene lookup returns CDR1 LGHNA and CDR2 YNFKEQ. The CDR3 DNA sequence: TGTGCCAGCAGCCGACTAGCGGGAGGGTACGAGCAGTACTTC. Translating gives CASSRLAGGYEQYF.

The rearrangement joins TRBV4-3 to TRBJ2-7, with TRBD2 identical over 7 bases. The germline V gene encodes CDR1 LGHNA and CDR2 YSLEER. There are 15 residues in the CDR3. J gave up 3 bases and V 3 bases, and 8 bases lay outside the gene matches. CDR3 coding DNA: TGCGCCAGCAGCCACGGCACCGGGACTAACTACGAGCAGTACTTC. Protein product: CASSHGTGTNYEQYF.

The chain combines TRBV11-2 with TRBJ2-7; no reliable D call. The CDR3 consists of 12 residues. CDR1 and CDR2 from the germline V gene are SGHAT and FQNNGV. Deletions cut 1 base from V and 3 bases from J, with 4 bases between. The CDR3 DNA is TGTGCCAGCAGCTTAGTCTACTACGAGCAGTACTTC. It encodes CASSLVYYEQYF.

This clone has just a few counts. V is TRBV6-5 and J is TRBJ2-2; maybe TRBD1 (6 bases). The germline V gene encodes CDR1 MNHEY and CDR2 SVGAGI. The V end was cut by 5 bases, the J end by 5 bases, with 15 bases between. The CDR3 covers 15 residues. For the CDR3, the DNA is TGTGCCAGCAGTACACAGGGCCTGGTAACCGGGGAGCTGTTTTTT. It specifies CASSTQGLVTGELFF.

The genes are TRBV4-2 and TRBJ2-7, with 10 positions matching TRBD2. The CDR3 spans 16 residues. V lost 0 bases, J lost 1 base, and 3 bases stayed unmatched. Germline-derived CDR1 and CDR2 are LGHNA and YNFKEQ. The CDR3 DNA reads as TGTGCCAGCAGCCAAGACGAGCGGGAGGGTTCCTACGAGCAGTACTTC. It translates to CASSQDEREGSYEQYF.

This clone was seen only a few times. A junction boundary mismatches the germline segment, possibly from a read error. The chain combines TRBV6-5 with TRBJ2-7; 7 bases are a match to TRBD2. Looked up from germline, CDR1 is MNHEY and CDR2 is SVGAGI. This CDR3 region has 12 residues. CDR3 loop: CASSSPSGALEF. CDR3 bases: TGTGCCAGCAGTTCCCCGAGCGGGGCCTTAGAATTC.

This clone was counted only a few times. The chain combines TRBV6-6 with TRBJ1-5; D is undetermined. V was pared by 2 bases and J by 7 bases, with 15 bases between. CDR3 length: 15 residues. Germline V lookup: CDR1 MNHNY, CDR2 SVGAGI (reference sequence). The CDR3 protein is CASSYQTREGQPQHF. DNA for the CDR3: TGTGCCAGCAGTTACCAAACCCGGGAAGGACAGCCCCAGCATTTT.

The V gene is TRBV9, the J gene TRBJ1-4; no reliable D call. Trimming pared 3 bases from V and 8 bases from J, leaving 8 bases between. Germline V gives CDR1 SGDLS, CDR2 YYNGEE. CDR3 length: 12 residues. CDR3 in DNA: TGTGCCAGCAGCGCCCCGGGAGAAAAACTGTTTTTT. Protein: CASSAPGEKLFF.